The T cell receptor (beta chain) described here comes from a study of PD-1 blockade in classical Hodgkin lymphoma. In the study overall: Patients had nivolumab dosed at 3 mg/kg, delivered intravenously every 2 weeks. Regarding the study as a whole: A significant rise in TCR diversity by C4D1 was seen for CD4+ but not CD8+ cells. Lower baseline TCR diversity was reported for newly diagnosed patients than for healthy donors.

Of note for this clone: What it recognizes is unknown.

All patients experienced relapse after autologous stem cell transplantation, and brentuximab vedotin exposure was variable. Patients' outcomes at their best amounted to complete response, partial response or progressive disease. Here immunoSEQ multiplex PCR was the method, and the copy in TCRdb shows in-frame clones only, minus some. The sample lists around 45,000 clones; around nine tenths were seen once. In germline, CDR1 is SGHRS, CDR2 YFSETQ. The CDR3 is 15 residues long. V gave up 4 bases and J gave up 1 base, with 13 bases separating them. The chain carries TRBV5-1 and TRBJ2-3, with a tentative D call TRBD2 (7 bases). The sample here was peripheral blood mononuclear cells (PBMCs), taken at baseline. This TCR derives from a human donor with classical Hodgkin lymphoma. The CDR3 sequence is CASSLGGLGTDTQYF. CDR3 DNA: TGCGCCAGCAGCCTCGGGGGGCTGGGCACAGATACGCAGTATTTT.